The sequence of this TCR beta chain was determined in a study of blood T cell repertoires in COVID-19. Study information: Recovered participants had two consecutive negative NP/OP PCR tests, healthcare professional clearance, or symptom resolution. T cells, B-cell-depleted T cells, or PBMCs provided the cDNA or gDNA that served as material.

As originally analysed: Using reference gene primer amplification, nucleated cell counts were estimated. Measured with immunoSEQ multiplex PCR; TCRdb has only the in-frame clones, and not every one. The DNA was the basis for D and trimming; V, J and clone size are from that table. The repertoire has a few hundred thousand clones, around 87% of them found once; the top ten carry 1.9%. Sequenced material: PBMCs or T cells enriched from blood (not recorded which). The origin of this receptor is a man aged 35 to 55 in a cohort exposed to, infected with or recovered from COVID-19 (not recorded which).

The CDR3 spells CASSPVAQGGNSPLHF. CDR3 DNA sequence: TGTGCCAGCTCACCAGTGGCACAGGGTGGAAATTCACCCCTCCACTTT. This rearrangement joins TRBV18 to TRBJ1-6; weak D call: TRBD1 (6 bases). The CDR3 has 16 residues. V was clipped by 2 bases and J by 7 bases, with 15 bases between them. CDR1 KGHSH and CDR2 LQKENI come from the germline V gene.